The 20 T cell receptor beta chains below come from one sample, sequenced in a study of identical twins. TCRdb reanalysed the 5' RACE reads using MiXCR and keeps one entry per CDR3 protein. Among under 900,000 distinct CDR3 sequences listed, 15% to 20% were seen once. The sample was also linked to a second study, of T cells expressing NK-cell markers.

Sequenced material: PBMCs. The receptors come from a woman between 18 and 29 years old in good health.

CDR3 in DNA: TGCGCCGGAGGTTATGGGGCAGGGACTAGCAATCAGCCCCAGCATTTT. It is translated as CAGGYGAGTSNQPQHF. The chain links TRBV10-2 to TRBJ1-5, with TRBD1 as a possible D gene (5 bases). V lost 11 bases, J lost 0 bases, and 20 bases lay in between. The CDR3 is 16 residues long. Germline CDR1 and CDR2: WSHSY and SAAADI.

Comments on this clonotype: Germline is not matched at one junction end, which may reflect a read error. The J gene is TRBJ2-5, the V gene TRBV7-7; 11 bases align to TRBD2. Per germline, CDR1 SSHAT and CDR2 FNYEAQ (reference sequence). CDR3 length: 16 amino acids. The CDR3: CASSRNSGGDQETQYF. The DNA of the CDR3 is TGTGCTAGCAGCCGAAATAGCGGGGGGGACCAAGAGACCCAGTACTTC.

The rearrangement joins TRBV12-3 or TRBV12-4 to TRBJ2-3; 10 bases map to TRBD2. The trim removed 5 bases at V and 3 bases at J, leaving 8 bases unmatched. CDR3 length: 16 residues. In nucleotides, the CDR3 is TGTGCCAGCAGTACCCGAGCGGGAGGGCCGACAGATACGCAGTATTTT. Translated, it gives CASSTRAGGPTDTQYF.

The V call is TRBV24-1, the J call TRBJ2-1; D perhaps matches TRBD2 (5 bases). The CDR3 loop spans 15 amino acids. Germline-derived CDR1 and CDR2 are KGHDR and SFDVKD. V lost 5 bases and J lost 5, with 15 bases in between. The CDR3 coding sequence is TGTGCCACCAGTGCCGTGAGGGCGAGACACAATGAGCAGTTCTTC. Its translation: CATSAVRARHNEQFF.

This rearrangement joins TRBV30 to TRBJ2-3; tentatively, D is TRBD1 or TRBD2 (5 bases each). V dropped 5 bases and J dropped 1 base, with 7 bases sitting between them. CDR3 length equals 12 residues. CDR1 GTSNPN and CDR2 SVGIG come from the germline V gene (reference sequence). Written as DNA, the CDR3 is TGTGCCTGGGGGACCGGCACAGATACGCAGTATTTT. Its translation: CAWGTGTDTQYF.

This chain connects TRBV7-9 to TRBJ2-7; TRBD2 matches at 8 bases. The CDR3 has 14 amino acids. The germline gives CDR1 SEHNR, CDR2 FQNEAQ (reference sequence). The junction had 8 bases not matched to a gene; V was cut back by 5 bases and J by 5 bases. As DNA, the CDR3 is TGTGCCAGCAGCCCGGGAGGGAGGCCGCACGAGCAGTACTTC. This translates into CASSPGGRPHEQYF.

A few counts support this clonotype. This chain uses TRBV28 with TRBJ1-5; tentative D call: TRBD1 (6 bases). Germline V gene data show CDR1 as MDHEN and CDR2 as SYDVKM. V lost 5 bases and J lost 3, with 14 bases in between. The CDR3 runs to 15 residues. Here the CDR3 reads CASSPGGLLNQPQHF. DNA for the CDR3: TGTGCCAGCAGTCCCGGGGGCCTCCTCAATCAGCCCCAGCATTTT.

The rearrangement links TRBV18 to TRBJ2-7; 8 nucleotides align to TRBD1. The CDR3 has 14 residues. Trimming cost V 5 bases and J 7 bases; bases outside gene matches: 10. Germline V gene sequence: CDR1 KGHSH, CDR2 LQKENI. CDR3: CASSTADRAGEQYF. The CDR3 coding sequence is TGTGCCAGCTCAACCGCGGACAGGGCAGGTGAGCAGTACTTC. The full variable domain, completed using reference TRBV18 and TRBJ2-7, is NAGVMQNPRHLVRRRGQEARLRCSPMKGHSHVYWYRQLPEEGLKFMVYLQKENIIDESGMPKERFSAEFPKEGPSILRIQQVVRGDSAAYFCASSTADRAGEQYFGPGTRLTVT.

This clonotype appeared a few times. This chain uses TRBV20-1 with TRBJ2-7; D could derive from TRBD1 or TRBD2 (7 bases each). This CDR3 is 13 amino acids long. Trimming took 3 bases from V and 5 from J, leaving 14 bases between them. Germline loops: CDR1 DFQATT, CDR2 SNEGSKA (reference sequence). The CDR3 loop reads CSASPGGEDEQYF. CDR3 nucleotides: TGCAGTGCTAGTCCAGGGGGGGAGGACGAGCAGTACTTC.

This clonotype was recorded a few times. The V and J genes are TRBV7-8 and TRBJ2-3, with D perhaps TRBD1 or TRBD2 (6 bases each). Germline CDR1 is SGHVS and CDR2 is FQNEAQ. V was cut by 0 bases and J by 8 bases, with 15 bases left in between. The CDR3 covers 15 residues. CDR3 sequence: CASSLAGGRPVTQYF. CDR3 nucleotide sequence: TGTGCCAGCAGCTTAGCGGGGGGCCGTCCCGTTACGCAGTATTTT.

V is TRBV10-3 and J is TRBJ2-1; D may be TRBD2 (6 bases). The V gene lost 8 bases and the J gene lost 7 bases, with 12 bases spanning the gap. The CDR3 has 12 amino acids. In germline, CDR1 is ENHRY, CDR2 SYGVKD. Here the CDR3 reads CAIGRTGNEQFF. The CDR3 coding sequence is TGTGCCATCGGGAGGACTGGGAATGAGCAGTTCTTC.

This chain links TRBV29-1 with TRBJ1-2; 7 bases fit TRBD1. The germline CDR1 and CDR2 sequences are SQVTM and ANQGSEA. The ends lost 6 bases at V and 2 bases at J; junction bases unmatched: 6. This CDR3 comprises 13 residues. CDR3 sequence: CSVSQGRNYGYTF. The CDR3 DNA reads as TGCAGCGTGTCACAGGGGAGGAACTATGGCTACACCTTC.

The genes are TRBV11-2 and TRBJ2-3; tentative D call: TRBD1 (5 bases). Germline V gene sequence: CDR1 SGHAT, CDR2 FQNNGV. Trimming shortened V by 6 bases and J by 2 bases, and 15 bases separated the two germline ends. This CDR3 has 15 amino acids. The CDR3 loop is CASSRIKGYTDTQYF. The CDR3 DNA reads TGTGCCAGCAGTCGTATTAAGGGGTACACAGATACGCAGTATTTT.

The table lists this clonotype with a count of one. The CDR3 nucleotides are TGCAGTGCTTTAGGGGCGCTTACTAACTATGGCTACACCTTC. Residues: CSALGALTNYGYTF. V is TRBV20-1 and J is TRBJ1-2; D possibly corresponds to TRBD1 (5 bases). This CDR3 contains 14 residues. The V gene lost 5 bases and the J gene lost 0 bases, with 13 bases spanning the gap. Germline V gene lookup returns CDR1 DFQATT and CDR2 SNEGSKA (reference sequence).

This clonotype occurred a few times. The chain combines TRBV6-5 with TRBJ2-6; D might be TRBD2 (5 bases). Trimming cost V 1 base and J 1 base, with 8 bases left between them. The CDR3 totals 16 residues. Looked up from germline, CDR1 is MNHEY and CDR2 is SVGAGI. CDR3: CASSYLRESGANVLTF. CDR3 nucleotides: TGTGCCAGCAGTTACTTGAGGGAGTCTGGGGCCAACGTCCTGACTTTC.

This chain uses TRBV7-9 with TRBJ1-2; D is possibly TRBD1 (5 bases). V lost 4 bases and J 3 bases, leaving 12 bases between the germline ends. There are 14 residues in the CDR3. CDR1 is SEHNR, CDR2 FQNEAQ, per germline (reference sequence). The CDR3 DNA is TGTGCCAGCAGCTCCGGAGGGGACTACTATGGCTACACCTTC. It is translated as CASSSGGDYYGYTF.

The chain links TRBV20-1 to TRBJ2-7; no firm D call. Trimming removed 1 base at V and 6 bases at J, with 7 bases between. The CDR3 loop spans 11 amino acids. Germline lookup yields CDR1 DFQATT and CDR2 SNEGSKA (reference sequence). The CDR3 bases are TGCAGTGCTAGAGGCTCCGTCGAGCAGTACTTC. This translates into CSARGSVEQYF.

This clonotype was detected a few times. The CDR3 DNA reads TGTGCCAGCAGGCCTAAACCGGGACAGGACTACGAGCAGTACTTC. It is translated as CASRPKPGQDYEQYF. V is TRBV5-6 and J is TRBJ2-7; TRBD1 matches 8 bases. The CDR3 runs to 15 residues. J lost 3 bases, V lost 5 bases, and 10 bases had no gene match. Germline V gene lookup returns CDR1 SGHDT and CDR2 YYEEEE.

The table lists this clonotype with a few counts. The chain recombines TRBV4-2 with TRBJ2-1; maybe TRBD2 (5 bases). The CDR3 length is 16 residues. Trimming left V 0 bases short and J 0 bases short, with 9 bases between. Per germline, CDR1 LGHNA and CDR2 YNFKEQ. The CDR3, as DNA: TGTGCCAGCAGCCAAGAACTAGGAGGCTCCTACAATGAGCAGTTCTTC. Translation: CASSQELGGSYNEQFF.

V usage is TRBV7-9 and J usage is TRBJ1-1, with D unclear. CDR3 size: 13 residues. V was trimmed by 7 bases and J by 1 base, leaving 10 bases between them. The germline V gene encodes CDR1 SEHNR and CDR2 FQNEAQ (reference sequence). DNA for the CDR3: TGTGCCAGCACCAAACGGGAGAACACTGAAGCTTTCTTT. It encodes CASTKRENTEAFF.